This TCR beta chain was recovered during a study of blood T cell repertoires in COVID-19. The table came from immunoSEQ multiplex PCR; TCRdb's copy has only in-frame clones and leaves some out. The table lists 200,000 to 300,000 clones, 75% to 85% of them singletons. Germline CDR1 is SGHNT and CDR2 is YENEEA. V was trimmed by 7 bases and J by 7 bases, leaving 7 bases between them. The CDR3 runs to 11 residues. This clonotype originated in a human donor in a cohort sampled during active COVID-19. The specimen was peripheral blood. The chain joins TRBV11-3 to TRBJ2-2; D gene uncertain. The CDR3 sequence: CASTNGGELFF. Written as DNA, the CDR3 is TGTGCCAGCACCAACGGCGGGGAGCTGTTTTTT.